This T cell receptor beta chain is drawn from a study of blood T cell repertoires in COVID-19. This CDR3 is built from 16 residues. With 5 bases clipped from V and 5 bases from J, the junction kept 13 bases outside the gene matches. Per germline, CDR1 MNHEY and CDR2 SMNVEV (reference sequence). Here immunoSEQ multiplex PCR was the method, and the copy in TCRdb shows in-frame clones only, minus some. The sample yields around 400,000 clones, about 89% seen once. This chain connects TRBV27 to TRBJ1-2; TRBD1 matches 8 bases. This TCR was recovered from a woman between 35 and 50 years old who had been exposed to COVID-19. The sequencing sample was made of PBMCs or T cells enriched from blood (not recorded which). In nucleotides, the CDR3 is TGTGCCAGCAGTCCTCGACAGGGGAAAGATAGATATGGCTACACCTTC. It encodes CASSPRQGKDRYGYTF.